The entry below gives a single T cell receptor beta chain sequence along with its context. The antigen is undetermined. Trimming took 4 bases from V and 0 from J; bases not matched to a gene: 9. This CDR3 comprises 18 residues. Germline V gene lookup returns CDR1 SGHRS and CDR2 YFSETQ. This record belongs to a study of Ad26.COV2.S vaccination and SARS-CoV-2 variants. Study background: Administration of Ad26.COV2.S was intramuscular, either once or twice 56 days apart.

This table comes from immunoSEQ multiplex PCR, and its TCRdb copy is limited to in-frame clones, with some not included. The sample shows hundreds of thousands of clones, around 92% of them seen only once. Broader study findings: Reports say spike-specific CD8+ and CD4+ T cell responses covered substantial breadth after vaccination. Those who received the vaccine showed greater spike-specific TCR breadth than those given placebo.

Treatment here: 19 received Ad26.COV2.S at low or high dose, single or two shots; about 5 received placebo; per-sample allocation not given. The study sampled participants on day 63 after the first vaccine or placebo injection. It was an adult aged 18-55 years in Boston who was the donor. This TCR came from a person between 18 and 60 years old who received the Ad26.COV2.S COVID-19 vaccine or a placebo. V usage is TRBV5-1 and J usage is TRBJ2-3, with 12 bases matching TRBD2. Sequencing was performed on peripheral blood, taken in a trial of Ad26.COV2.S vaccine versus placebo. The CDR3 is CASSLGTSGPVSTDTQYF. CDR3 bases: TGCGCCAGCAGCCTCGGGACTAGCGGGCCGGTTAGCACAGATACGCAGTATTTT.